These T cell receptor beta chains were read from a single sample in a study of T cells in Graves' hyperthyroidism and ophthalmopathy. TCRdb passed the multiplex PCR reads through MiXCR, listing each CDR3 protein once. This sample has about 400,000 distinct CDR3 sequences, with 15% found just once. The sequenced sample was blood. Receptor source: a woman under 40 with Graves' hyperthyroidism. The CDR3 runs from the conserved cysteine through the conserved F or W. D genes are given only for firm matches. Clone size appears in some rows only: once, few, many, or a class for an expanded clone.

.	.	TRBV5-1	TRBJ2-7	TGCGCCAGCAGCCCGAGTACAGGGAACTCCTACGAGCAGTACTTC	CASSPSTGNSYEQYF
many	.	TRBV6-1	TRBJ1-5	TGTGCCAGTTCAGGACAGCAAAATCAGCCCCAGCATTTT	CASSGQQNQPQHF
many	.	TRBV3-1	TRBJ1-1	TGTGCCAGCAGCCAAGCTTCTCAGAAAAATGGAGCTTTCTTT	CASSQASQKNGAFF
many	.	TRBV27	TRBJ2-7	TGTGCCAGCAGTTCGGTCGACGGCGAGCAGTACTTC	CASSSVDGEQYF
many	.	TRBV5-1	TRBJ2-3	TGTGCCAGCAGCTTAGGGGCTACAGATACGCAGTATTTT	CASSLGATDTQYF
few	.	TRBV12-3/TRBV12-4	TRBJ2-3	TGTGCCAGCAGTTTCGCCCTAGGCACAGATACGCAGTATTTT	CASSFALGTDTQYF
many	.	TRBV20-1	TRBJ1-1	TGCAGTGCTAGAGGAGGGGTGGTCACTGAAGCTTTCTTT	CSARGGVVTEAFF
few	TRBD1	TRBV7-3	TRBJ2-5	TGTGCCAGCAGCATAACAGGGGCGATGGGAGAGACCCAGTACTTC	CASSITGAMGETQYF
many	.	TRBV12-3/TRBV12-4	TRBJ1-5	TGTGCCAGCAGCCCAAGCGGACATCAGCCCCAGCATTTT	CASSPSGHQPQHF
few	TRBD2	TRBV28	TRBJ2-1	TGTGCCGGGGGCCGCAGAGCGGGAGGATACAATGAGCAGTTCTTC	CAGGRRAGGYNEQFF
many	.	TRBV27	TRBJ2-7	TGTGCCAGCAGTTTATCCCATACAGGCCCCGCAAGCTCCTACGAGCAGTACTTC	CASSLSHTGPASSYEQYF
.	.	TRBV7-9	TRBJ2-2	TGTGCCAGCAGCTTCATCTGGGGGGAGCTGTTTTTT	CASSFIWGELFF
many	.	TRBV20-1	TRBJ2-1	TGCAGTGCTAGATCGGGACTTTCCAATGAGCAGTTCTTC	CSARSGLSNEQFF
.	TRBD1	TRBV7-9	TRBJ1-4	TGTGCCAGCAGCGCGACCGGGACAGTTAATGAAAAACTGTTTTTT	CASSATGTVNEKLFF
many	.	TRBV5-1	TRBJ2-3	TGCGCCAGCAGCGGAGGGTCGAGCACAGATACGCAGTATTTT	CASSGGSSTDTQYF
few	TRBD1	TRBV11-2	TRBJ1-5	TGTGCCAGCAGCGGCGGGACAGGGTATCATAGCAATCAGCCCCAGCATTTT	CASSGGTGYHSNQPQHF
many	.	TRBV2	TRBJ2-7	TGTGCCAGTGGGTGGCTCGGCTACGAGCAGTACTTC	CASGWLGYEQYF
many	.	TRBV18	TRBJ2-7	TGTGCCGGCTCACCAGGTGCGGACAGTACCTACGAGCAGTACTTC	CAGSPGADSTYEQYF
many	TRBD2	TRBV28	TRBJ2-3	TGTGCCAGCAGTTTCACTAGCGGTAGCACAGATACGCAGTATTTT	CASSFTSGSTDTQYF
many	.	TRBV28	TRBJ2-1	TGTGCCAGCAGTCTCCCTCTCGATGAGCAGTTCTTC	CASSLPLDEQFF
.	.	TRBV2	TRBJ2-2	TGTGCCAGCAGTCGACAGACCTCGAACACCGGGGAGCTGTTTTTT	CASSRQTSNTGELFF
.	.	TRBV4-1	TRBJ1-5	TGCGCCAGCAGCCAACCAACAGGGTACGGCTTGAGCAATCAGCCCCAGCATTTT	CASSQPTGYGLSNQPQHF
many	.	TRBV3-1	TRBJ2-5	TGTGCCAGCAGCCAAGTTCGGGACCAAGAGACCCAGTACTTC	CASSQVRDQETQYF
.	TRBD2	TRBV28	TRBJ2-2	TGTGCCAGCAGCTTGCCGGGACTAGCGGGTACCTTGAACACCGGGGAGCTGTTTTTT	CASSLPGLAGTLNTGELFF
.	TRBD2	TRBV28	TRBJ2-7	TGTGCCAGCAGTCAACTAGCGGGAGTCGTCGAGCAGTACTTC	CASSQLAGVVEQYF
.	.	TRBV5-1	TRBJ1-3	TGCGCCAGCAGCTTGACAGGGAGAGCAGCTGGAAACACCATATATTTT	CASSLTGRAAGNTIYF
few	.	TRBV27	TRBJ2-3	TGTGCCAGCAGTTTTATGCGGGCGTCTAGCACAGATACGCAGTATTTT	CASSFMRASSTDTQYF
many	.	TRBV13	TRBJ1-2	TGTGCCAGCAGCTTAGGCCCCTCAGATGGCTACACCTTC	CASSLGPSDGYTF
.	TRBD1	TRBV6-1	TRBJ2-3	TGTGCCAGCAGGTTGACAGGGGTTTGGGCAGATACGCAGTATTTT	CASRLTGVWADTQYF
.	.	TRBV4-1	TRBJ1-1	TGCGCCAGCAGCCAAGAGTACAGGAAGGGCACTGAAGCTTTCTTT	CASSQEYRKGTEAFF
many	.	TRBV20-1	TRBJ2-3	TGCAGTGCTAGAGATTGGGGGAGCACAGATACGCAGTATTTT	CSARDWGSTDTQYF
many	TRBD2	TRBV3-1	TRBJ2-7	TGTGCCAGCAGCTCAAGGACTAGCGGGAGGGCTCGGTCCTACGAGCAGTACTTC	CASSSRTSGRARSYEQYF
many	.	TRBV11-2	TRBJ2-7	TGTGCCAGCAGCTTAGATCGAATCTCGGGCCAGGGGCCCTCCTACGAGCAGTACTTC	CASSLDRISGQGPSYEQYF